This T cell receptor (beta chain) was profiled in a study of blood T cells in healthy people across ages. This clonotype appeared a few times. Its antigen remains unidentified. Whole-study results and caveats: TCR beta diversity was tightly associated with the proportion of naive T cells. Both higher diversity and more naive CD4+ cells marked long-lived donors when set against aged donors. A roughly linear fall in TCR beta diversity per million T cells was seen with increasing age.

The CDR3 has 14 amino acids. Germline values: CDR1 MDHEN, CDR2 SYDVKM. V was pared by 3 bases and J by 1 base, with 10 bases between. It was with a sample-barcoded 5' primer and a J-beta primer mix that a second PCR of about 6 to 11 cycles was run. TCRdb redid the calling of the 5' RACE reads with MiXCR, one entry per CDR3 protein. The sample consists of 1.5 million to 2 million distinct CDR3 sequences, about 49% of them appearing once. The TCR sequence derives from a woman aged 40 to 50 in good health. Sequenced: blood. V and J are TRBV28 and TRBJ2-7; weak D call: TRBD2 (5 bases). The CDR3 protein is CASSLRADSYEQYF. The DNA for the CDR3 is TGTGCCAGCAGTTTGAGGGCAGATTCCTACGAGCAGTACTTC.